This T cell receptor (beta chain) was identified in a study of CD8 T cells in ankylosing spondylitis. About this clonotype: Its antigen is as yet unknown.

Notes on the study in general: In peripheral blood, disease-linked CD8+ clones occurred at relatively low frequencies. The study looked at matched synovial fluid samples from ankylosing spondylitis patients. Disease-linked clones were reported to be significantly enriched there. Made up of about eight highly homologous variants, a TCR beta motif appeared characteristic of ankylosing spondylitis blood.

The CDR3 runs 14 residues. The germline gives CDR1 LNHDA, CDR2 SQIVND (reference sequence). Losses at the gene ends were 9 bases for V and 8 bases for J; bases not matched to a gene: 11. Each TCR beta library was made by quantitative 5'-RACE that incorporated molecular barcodes. Each CDR3 protein is one row after TCRdb ran MiXCR on the 5' RACE reads. The sample includes just under 350,000 distinct CDR3 sequences, roughly 15% of them seen just once. The chain is built from TRBV19 and TRBJ1-2; TRBD1 matches at 11 bases. The TCR sequence derives from a male donor with ankylosing spondylitis or in good health (not recorded which). The sequenced sample was blood, either unsorted or a sorted T cell fraction (not recorded which). The CDR3 region is CASHIPGTGGGYTF. CDR3 coding DNA: TGTGCCAGCCATATTCCCGGGACAGGGGGAGGCTACACCTTC.